A selection of T cell receptor beta chains follows, all from one sample in a study of shared clonotypes between healthy human individuals. The assay was immunoSEQ multiplex PCR, and TCRdb's table has in-frame clones only and misses some. The sample has about 1.1 million clones, 70% to 80% seen once; the top ten hold approximately 0.9%. The specimen was memory CD4+ T cells from PBMCs. The receptors derive from a man aged 18 to 30 in good health. Some clones in this sample may be carry-over from other donors' samples. CDR3s include the opening cysteine and the closing phenylalanine or tryptophan. The order of the fields is V gene, D gene, J gene, clone size, CDR3 protein, CDR3 DNA. A D gene is named only where the DNA matches it firmly. Clone sizes are given selectively: once, few, many, or a class where the clone is expanded.

TRBV28	TRBD1	TRBJ2-2	NA	CASSPPGQGNTGELFF	TGTGCCAGCAGTCCGCCGGGACAGGGGAACACCGGGGAGCTGTTTTTT
TRBV28	TRBD1	TRBJ2-7	NA	CASSLGGTGGTAGQYF	TGTGCCAGCAGTCTCGGAGGGACAGGGGGGACCGCGGGGCAGTACTTC
TRBV5-1	TRBD2	TRBJ2-1	once	CASSLLAATYNEQFF	TGCGCCAGCAGCTTACTAGCGGCCACTTACAATGAGCAGTTCTTC
TRBV28	NA	TRBJ2-7	few	CASTPGGRDEQYF	TGTGCCAGCACCCCCGGGGGTCGCGACGAGCAGTACTTC
TRBV7-2	NA	TRBJ2-6	NA	CASSQGPGANVLTF	TGTGCCAGCAGCCAGGGGCCTGGGGCCAACGTCCTGACTTTC
TRBV2	NA	TRBJ2-4	NA	CASTEQGTKNIQYF	TGTGCCAGCACCGAGCAGGGGACCAAAAACATTCAGTACTTC
TRBV5-1	TRBD2	TRBJ2-1	NA	CASSLGWTSGSREQFF	TGCGCCAGCAGCTTGGGCTGGACTAGCGGGAGTCGGGAGCAGTTCTTC
TRBV15	NA	TRBJ2-3	once	CATSSPWRGNTDTQYF	TGTGCCACCAGCAGCCCATGGAGAGGAAACACAGATACGCAGTATTTT
TRBV6-6	NA	TRBJ1-1	NA	CASSQNTRGNTEAFF	TGTGCCAGCAGCCAAAATACTAGGGGGAACACTGAAGCTTTCTTT
TRBV4-2	TRBD2	TRBJ2-2	NA	CASSPGLGNTGELFF	TGTGCCAGCAGCCCGGGACTAGGAAACACCGGGGAGCTGTTTTTT
TRBV19	NA	TRBJ2-2	NA	CASSMSPEQQGRDWSFSNTGELFF	TGTGCCAGTAGTATGAGCCCCGAGCAACAGGGCCGGGACTGGTCGTTCTCGAACACCGGGGAGCTGTTTTTT
TRBV29-1	TRBD1	TRBJ2-3	once	CSLRGAGGITDTQYF	TGCAGCCTTAGGGGAGCAGGGGGCATCACGGATACGCAGTATTTT
TRBV2	NA	TRBJ1-2	once	CASSQKAIYGYTF	TGTGCCAGCAGCCAAAAGGCAATTTATGGCTACACCTTC
TRBV28	NA	TRBJ2-3	NA	CASSLAGVDTQYF	TGTGCCAGCAGTTTGGCCGGGGTAGATACGCAGTATTTT
TRBV7-6	TRBD2	TRBJ2-3	NA	CASSSVAGADTQYF	TGTGCCAGCAGCTCCGTAGCGGGAGCGGATACGCAGTATTTT
TRBV19	NA	TRBJ2-7	NA	CASSQSELYEQYF	TGTGCCAGTAGTCAGTCTGAACTCTACGAGCAGTACTTC
TRBV11-1	NA	TRBJ1-4	NA	CASSPKQRINEKLFF	TGTGCCAGCAGCCCTAAACAGCGAATTAATGAAAAACTGTTTTTT
TRBV5-1	NA	TRBJ1-3	NA	CASSQRGLMSGNTIYF	TGCGCCAGCAGTCAACGGGGGCTAATGTCTGGAAACACCATATATTTT
TRBV5-6	NA	TRBJ2-1	NA	CASSLDRYNEQFF	TGTGCCAGCAGCTTGGACAGATACAATGAGCAGTTCTTC
TRBV2	NA	TRBJ1-5	NA	CASRRAGGFNQPQHF	TGTGCCAGCAGGAGGGCCGGGGGCTTCAATCAGCCCCAGCATTTT
TRBV2	NA	TRBJ1-3	NA	CASLSGVGNTIYF	TGTGCCAGCCTATCAGGGGTAGGAAACACCATATATTTT
TRBV21-1	NA	TRBJ2-7	NA	CASSKGSGNSLGEQYF	TGTGCCAGCAGCAAAGGGAGCGGGAATTCTCTTGGCGAGCAGTACTTC
TRBV6-1	NA	TRBJ1-3	NA	CASSEVWDSGNTIYF	TGTGCCAGCAGTGAAGTCTGGGACTCTGGAAACACCATATATTTT
TRBV5-6	NA	TRBJ2-1	NA	CASSPIRWGTPNNEQFF	TGTGCCAGCAGCCCGATAAGGTGGGGGACTCCCAACAATGAGCAGTTCTTC
TRBV4-3	TRBD2	TRBJ2-1	NA	CASSFGTSGSREQFF	TGCGCCAGCAGCTTCGGGACTAGCGGGAGTCGTGAGCAGTTCTTC
TRBV5-1	NA	TRBJ2-5	NA	CASSAVGQPQETQYF	TGCGCCAGCAGCGCGGTGGGGCAGCCCCAAGAGACCCAGTACTTC
TRBV7-8	NA	TRBJ2-3	NA	CASSTYGRDTQYF	TGTGCCAGCAGCACCTATGGGCGGGATACGCAGTATTTT
TRBV11-2	NA	TRBJ1-2	NA	CASSLASGDYGYTF	TGTGCCAGCAGCTTAGCATCGGGGGACTATGGCTACACCTTC
TRBV4-1	NA	TRBJ2-3	NA	CASSQDTPDTQYF	TGCGCCAGCAGCCAAGATACCCCAGATACGCAGTATTTT
TRBV12-1	NA	TRBJ2-7	NA	CASSSKTLGHMKQYF	TGTGCCAGCAGCTCAAAGACTCTAGGGCACATGAAGCAGTACTTC
TRBV15	NA	TRBJ2-3	NA	CATTPSRDGDTQYF	TGTGCCACCACCCCATCCCGCGACGGAGATACGCAGTATTTT
TRBV5-1	TRBD1	TRBJ2-7	NA	CASSLPGQGPGGEQYF	TGCGCCAGCAGCTTACCGGGACAGGGCCCGGGGGGCGAGCAGTACTTC
TRBV28	NA	TRBJ2-6	once	CASSRLGAAGANVLTF	TGTGCCAGCAGCCGCCTGGGGGCGGCTGGGGCCAACGTCCTGACTTTC
TRBV27	NA	TRBJ1-2	NA	CASSLSGALYGYTF	TGTGCCAGCAGTTTATCGGGGGCCTTGTACGGCTACACCTTC
TRBV7-3	NA	TRBJ2-1	NA	CASRGPGTNEQFF	TGTGCCAGCAGGGGACCGGGGACCAATGAGCAGTTCTTC
TRBV5-1	TRBD2	TRBJ2-3	NA	CASGATSESDTQYF	TGCGCCAGCGGGGCGACTAGCGAGTCAGATACGCAGTATTTT
TRBV6-5	TRBD2	TRBJ2-3	NA	CASSWTSGRLAQYF	TGTGCCAGCAGTTGGACTAGCGGGAGATTGGCGCAGTATTTT